These 20 T cell receptor beta chains share one sample of origin, sequenced in a study of blood T cell dynamics during melanoma immunotherapy. Repertoires were generated with immunoSEQ multiplex PCR, while TCRdb's copy carries only in-frame clones and drops some. Of approximately 14,000 clones in the sample, 80% to 90% were seen once. The time point denotes: week 3, after first cycle of checkpoint inhibitor. The sequenced sample was blood, obtained from a patient treated with checkpoint blockade. The receptors stem from a human donor with melanoma.

The rearrangement links TRBV19 to TRBJ2-7, with 9 bases identical to TRBD2. CDR3 length: 13 amino acids. The V gene's germline CDR1 is LNHDA and CDR2 SQIVND (reference sequence). V was clipped by 4 bases and J by 6 bases; unmatched bases: 4. The CDR3 DNA follows: TGTGCCAGTAGTAGCGGGAGGGCCGGCGAGCAGTACTTC. This encodes CASSSGRAGEQYF.

J is TRBJ2-1 and V is TRBV19, with D tentatively TRBD1 or TRBD2 (6 bases each). With 4 bases removed from V and 8 bases from J, the gap between germline ends came to 27 bases. Germline assignment: CDR1 LNHDA and CDR2 SQIVND (reference sequence). The CDR3 consists of 18 residues. CDR3 sequence (DNA): TGTGCCAGTAGTACGCCCCCAAAACTAGGGGGGCTATCGGATGAGCAGTTCTTC. Encoded protein: CASSTPPKLGGLSDEQFF.

The rearrangement joins TRBV19 to TRBJ2-7, with 8 positions matching TRBD1. The CDR3 loop spans 16 amino acids. Germline CDR1 is LNHDA and CDR2 is SQIVND (reference sequence). V was pared by 7 bases and J by 4 bases, with 15 bases of the junction left unmatched. The CDR3, as DNA: TGTGCCAGTACCACCCCCCGACGGGACAGGATATACGAGCAGTACTTC. Translation: CASTTPRRDRIYEQYF.

The chain couples TRBV4-1 to TRBJ2-7; 7 bases are a match to TRBD2. The CDR3 runs 14 residues. The V gene's germline CDR1 is MGHRA and CDR2 YSYEKL. With 3 bases clipped from V and 0 bases from J, the junction kept 2 bases outside the gene matches. As DNA, the CDR3 is TGCGCCAGCAGCCACGGGGGGAGCTCCTACGAGCAGTACTTC. Encoded protein: CASSHGGSSYEQYF.

This clone appeared a single time. This chain uses TRBV18 with TRBJ2-1; tentative D call: TRBD2 (6 bases). Germline CDR1 and CDR2: KGHSH and LQKENI. Trimming left V 3 bases short and J 0 bases short, with 12 bases between. This CDR3 has 16 amino acids. The CDR3 DNA reads TGTGCCAGCTCACCGAAGGGGACTGTCTCCTACAATGAGCAGTTCTTC. This sequence encodes CASSPKGTVSYNEQFF. Full variable domain (remainder filled in from reference TRBV18 and TRBJ2-1): NAGVMQNPRHLVRRRGQEARLRCSPMKGHSHVYWYRQLPEEGLKFMVYLQKENIIDESGMPKERFSAEFPKEGPSILRIQQVVRGDSAAYFCASSPKGTVSYNEQFFGPGTRLTVL.

This chain links TRBV6-6 with TRBJ1-6; unclear D gene. CDR1 is MNHNY and CDR2 is SVGAGI in the germline V gene (reference sequence). With 2 bases removed from V and 7 bases from J, the gap between germline ends came to 6 bases. This CDR3 has 13 residues. CDR3 residues: CASSYGENSPLHF. The CDR3 DNA sequence: TGTGCCAGCAGTTACGGGGAAAATTCACCCCTCCACTTT.

The V gene is TRBV4-3, the J gene TRBJ2-3, with TRBD2 matching over 11 bases. CDR3 length equals 18 residues. The ends lost 1 base at V and 1 base at J; junction bases unmatched: 7. Germline V gene sequence: CDR1 LGHNA, CDR2 YSLEER. The CDR3 region has the DNA TGCGCCAGCAGCCAAGTGGCTAGCGGGAGGTCTCGCACAGATACGCAGTATTTT. Amino acids: CASSQVASGRSRTDTQYF.

CDR3 bases: TGTGCCAGTAATCAGGGTTTCGGCACTGAAGCTTTCTTT. This gives the protein CASNQGFGTEAFF. The V and J genes are TRBV19 and TRBJ1-1; D might be TRBD1 (5 bases). This CDR3 is built from 13 residues. Trimming removed 7 bases at V and 4 bases at J, with 13 bases between. Germline-derived CDR1 and CDR2 are LNHDA and SQIVND (reference sequence).

This clone occurred once. The chain combines TRBV5-6 with TRBJ2-6, with D possibly called TRBD1 or TRBD2 (6 bases each). There are 15 residues in the CDR3. The V end was cut by 4 bases, the J end by 4 bases, with 12 bases between. Germline lookup yields CDR1 SGHDT and CDR2 YYEEEE. CDR3 sequence reads: CASSPGAPGANVLTF. The CDR3 DNA is TGTGCCAGCAGCCCGGGGGCGCCGGGGGCCAACGTCCTGACTTTC. The full variable domain, its missing parts supplied by reference TRBV5-6 and TRBJ2-6, is DAGVTQSPTHLIKTRGQQVTLRCSPKSGHDTVSWYQQALGQGPQFIFQYYEEEERQRGNFPDRFSGHQFPNYSSELNVNALLLGDSALYLCASSPGAPGANVLTFGAGSRLTVL.

The gene calls are TRBV5-4 and TRBJ2-7; D is perhaps TRBD1 (6 bases). Germline V gene lookup returns CDR1 SGHNT and CDR2 YYREEE (reference sequence). This CDR3 contains 14 residues. Trimming left V 3 bases short and J 4 bases short, with 14 bases between. CDR3 DNA: TGTGCCAGCAGCTCTGAACAGGGTACGTACGAGCAGTACTTC. Translation gives CASSSEQGTYEQYF.

The rearrangement joins TRBV2 to TRBJ2-3; 8 bases map to TRBD2. Unmatched junction bases numbered 5, after V lost 4 bases and J lost 5 bases. Per germline, CDR1 SNHLY and CDR2 FYNNEI. The CDR3 sequence is 14 residues long. The CDR3 protein is CASSAGGPGDTQYF. The CDR3 DNA reads as TGTGCCAGCAGTGCGGGAGGGCCAGGAGATACGCAGTATTTT. Full variable domain (missing parts from reference TRBV2 and TRBJ2-3): EPEVTQTPSHQVTQMGQEVILRCVPISNHLYFYWYRQILGQKVEFLVSFYNNEISEKSEIFDDQFSVERPDGSNFTLKIRSTKLEDSAMYFCASSAGGPGDTQYFGPGTRLTVL.

The rearrangement links TRBV5-1 to TRBJ1-2; a possible D gene is TRBD1 (6 bases). Trimming left V 2 bases short and J 1 base short, with 18 bases between. The CDR3 runs to 17 residues. Germline CDR1 is SGHRS and CDR2 is YFSETQ. The CDR3 loop reads CASSFRTDPGGNYGYTF. Here the CDR3 DNA reads TGCGCCAGCAGCTTTAGGACAGACCCCGGGGGTAACTATGGCTACACCTTC.

V is TRBV7-2 and J is TRBJ1-1; no reliable D call. Trimming removed 0 bases from V and 0 bases from J, with 8 bases in between. CDR1 is SGHTA, CDR2 FQGNSA, per germline. This CDR3 comprises 15 residues. The CDR3 DNA is TGTGCCAGCAGCTTAGCCCCCACGATGAACACTGAAGCTTTCTTT. It specifies CASSLAPTMNTEAFF.

The chain couples TRBV5-1 to TRBJ2-7; D not certain. V lost 0 bases, J lost 5 bases, and 3 bases lay in between. Looked up from germline, CDR1 is SGHRS and CDR2 is YFSETQ. The length of the CDR3 is 11 residues. The CDR3 nucleotides are TGCGCCAGCAGCTTGGCGGACGAGCAGTACTTC. Translation: CASSLADEQYF.

This clone was seen just once. The rearrangement uses TRBV7-9 and TRBJ1-1; D uncertain. Germline-derived CDR1 and CDR2 are SEHNR and FQNEAQ (reference sequence). The CDR3 spans 12 residues. The V gene lost 3 bases and the J gene lost 1 base, with 3 bases spanning the gap. For the CDR3, the DNA is TGTGCCAGCAGCTTCCAGAACACTGAAGCTTTCTTT. It codes for CASSFQNTEAFF. Variable domain in full (rest from reference TRBV7-9 and TRBJ1-1): DTGVSQNPRHKITKRGQNVTFRCDPISEHNRLYWYRQTLGQGPEFLTYFQNEAQLEKSRLLSDRFSAERPKGSFSTLEIQRTEQGDSAMYLCASSFQNTEAFFGQGTRLTVV.

This clone was detected once. The V gene is TRBV7-8, the J gene TRBJ1-3; the match to TRBD1 covers 7 bases. The CDR3 sequence is 15 residues long. Germline V gene data show CDR1 as SGHVS and CDR2 as FQNEAQ. Trimming removed 5 bases from V and 3 bases from J; junction bases left unmatched: 7. CDR3 nucleotide sequence: TGTGCCAGCAGCCCGATCAGGGGGTTTGGAAACACCATATATTTT. Translating it yields CASSPIRGFGNTIYF.

With respect to this clone: A read error may account for a junction end that differs from germline. The sample has other DNA sequences that encode this CDR3 too. The V call is TRBV7-2, the J call TRBJ2-1; 7 bases match TRBD2. CDR1 is SGHTA, CDR2 FQGNSA, per germline. This CDR3 region has 17 residues. In DNA, the CDR3 is TGCGCCAGCAGCTTAAGGTGGGAGGGCCAATATCAAAATGAGCAGTTCTTC. The encoded protein is CASSLRWEGQYQNEQFF.

The chain has TRBV28 and TRBJ1-2; a possible D gene is TRBD1 (6 bases). Trimming pared 10 bases from V and 5 bases from J, leaving 17 bases between. Germline loops: CDR1 MDHEN, CDR2 SYDVKM. The CDR3 sequence is 13 residues long. The CDR3, as DNA: TGTGCCACCGAACAGGGTTCCCTATATGGCTACACCTTC. Translated, it gives CATEQGSLYGYTF.

The chain couples TRBV5-1 to TRBJ2-1; D not resolved. The CDR3 loop spans 12 amino acids. Trimming left V 1 base short and J 7 bases short, with 6 bases between. Germline V lookup: CDR1 SGHRS, CDR2 YFSETQ. CDR3 nucleotides: TGCGCCAGCAGCTTGCTAGGGAATGAGCAGTTCTTC. This gives the protein CASSLLGNEQFF.

J is TRBJ2-5 and V is TRBV7-6; 12 nucleotides match TRBD2. TRBJ2-7 explains the end of the DNA better; the J call may be wrong. This CDR3 region has 17 residues. CDR1 and CDR2 from the germline V gene are SGHVS and FNYEAQ. The CDR3 is CASSLETSGRTYDEQYF. In DNA form, the CDR3 reads TGTGCCAGCAGCTTAGAGACTAGCGGGAGAACTTACGACGAGCAGTACTTC.